Below are 29 T cell receptor beta chains sequenced from a single sample in a study of T-cell memory formation after mild COVID-19. MiXCR was run by TCRdb on the 5' RACE reads, yielding one entry per CDR3 protein. The profile shows some 340,000 distinct CDR3 sequences, 10% to 15% of them singletons. Sequencing used PBMCs or a T cell subset sorted from them (not recorded which). These receptors were taken from a man younger than 35 who had mild COVID-19 (a few samples of this study predate the infection). Cell type and time point are not known.

The table lists this clonotype with a few counts. The V and J genes are TRBV5-6 and TRBJ2-3; D ambiguous. The length of the CDR3 is 13 residues. Germline V CDR1 and CDR2: SGHDT, YYEEEE. V lost 4 bases and J 5 bases, leaving 11 bases between the germline ends. CDR3 coding DNA: TGTGCCAGCAGCCGACCACAGCAAGATACGCAGTATTTT. This gives the protein CASSRPQQDTQYF. Using reference TRBV5-6 and TRBJ2-3 for the parts outside the CDR3, the full variable domain is DAGVTQSPTHLIKTRGQQVTLRCSPKSGHDTVSWYQQALGQGPQFIFQYYEEEERQRGNFPDRFSGHQFPNYSSELNVNALLLGDSALYLCASSRPQQDTQYFGPGTRLTVL.

The DNA for the CDR3 is TGTGCCAGCAGACCACGAGGGAGGGAGTTGAACACTGAAGCTTTCTTT. The encoded protein is CASRPRGRELNTEAFF. The J gene is TRBJ1-1, the V gene TRBV7-2; D not resolved. Trimming removed 6 bases at V and 0 bases at J, with 17 bases between. The CDR3 loop spans 16 amino acids. The V gene's germline CDR1 is SGHTA and CDR2 FQGNSA.

This clonotype was counted ten times or more. Its ends do not fully match the called genes, so a read error is possible. The rearrangement links TRBV4-3 to TRBJ2-2; 12 bases fit TRBD1. From germline, CDR1 is LGHNA and CDR2 YSLEER. The CDR3 covers 18 residues. In nucleotides, the CDR3 is TGCGCCAGCAGCCAAGATCCGGGACAGGGGGCGAATACCGGGGAGCTGTTTTTT. It codes for CASSQDPGQGANTGELFF.

The V gene is TRBV5-1, the J gene TRBJ2-1; the match to TRBD2 covers 13 bases. Trimming took 7 bases from V and 9 from J; bases not matched to a gene: 10. The CDR3 is 15 amino acids. Germline values: CDR1 SGHRS, CDR2 YFSETQ. The CDR3 nucleotides are TGCGCCAGCCCCTTCGGACTAGCGGGGGAGGTTGAGCAGTTCTTC. Translation: CASPFGLAGEVEQFF.

The rearrangement uses TRBV21-1 and TRBJ1-1; the DNA was not compared with TRBD1, the D call given in the table. TRBV21-1 is listed as a pseudogene. The CDR3 is 14 amino acids. The CDR3 is CASTPGGMNTEAFF. CDR3 coding DNA: TGTGCCAGCACCCCAGGGGGCATGAACACTGAAGCTTTCTTT.

CDR3: CASSPGTHNQPQHF. The CDR3 DNA follows: TGTGCCAGCAGCCCAGGGACACACAATCAGCCCCAGCATTTT. The genes are TRBV11-2 and TRBJ1-5; a possible D gene is TRBD1 (6 bases). This CDR3 has 14 amino acids. Germline values: CDR1 SGHAT, CDR2 FQNNGV. Between the trimmed V and J ends, which lost 5 bases and 3 bases, there was a span of 11 bases.

This clonotype was detected many times. The V call is TRBV24-1, the J call TRBJ2-2; no clear D gene. This CDR3 region has 12 residues. The V gene's germline CDR1 is KGHDR and CDR2 SFDVKD. V was shortened by 4 bases and J by 1 base, with 0 bases between the two germline ends. CDR3 in DNA: TGTGCCACCAGTGAGAACACCGGGGAGCTGTTTTTT. Its protein is CATSENTGELFF.

This clonotype was detected only a few times. The rearrangement uses TRBV7-9 and TRBJ1-3; D call uncertain. There are 13 residues in the CDR3. Looked up from germline, CDR1 is SEHNR and CDR2 is FQNEAQ (reference sequence). Trimming removed 5 bases at V and 6 bases at J, with 11 bases between. The CDR3, as DNA: TGTGCCAGCAGCCCACGTGCGAAAAACACCATATATTTT. Translating it yields CASSPRAKNTIYF.

This clonotype occurred many times. The chain has TRBV5-4 and TRBJ2-7; no reliable D call. Trimming cost V 1 base and J 6 bases, with 8 bases left between them. CDR3 size: 12 residues. Germline loops: CDR1 SGHNT, CDR2 YYREEE (reference sequence). CDR3 DNA: TGTGCCAGCAGCTTGATAGGAACCGAGCAGTACTTC. It specifies CASSLIGTEQYF.

This clonotype was seen only a few times. The rearrangement uses TRBV20-1 and TRBJ2-2; 7 positions match TRBD1. Germline assignment: CDR1 DFQATT and CDR2 SNEGSKA (reference sequence). V was pared by 5 bases and J by 1 base, with 4 bases of the junction left unmatched. The CDR3 totals 14 residues. The CDR3 is CSAARQGNTGELFF. The CDR3 DNA is TGCAGTGCTGCCCGACAGGGGAACACCGGGGAGCTGTTTTTT.

There are many counts of this clonotype. The genes are TRBV7-2 and TRBJ1-1, with D perhaps TRBD1 (5 bases). The CDR3 covers 14 residues. Per the germline V gene, CDR1 is SGHTA and CDR2 is FQGNSA. The V and J ends lost 3 bases and 0 bases respectively, with 8 bases between them. The DNA of the CDR3 is TGTGCCAGCAGCTTTACAGGTATGAACACTGAAGCTTTCTTT. It yields the protein CASSFTGMNTEAFF.

This clonotype was observed a few times. The CDR3 region has the DNA TGTGCCAGCAGTTACTCGGCAGGGTGGATAAGAGAGACCCAGTACTTC. This translates into CASSYSAGWIRETQYF. The chain recombines TRBV6-5 with TRBJ2-5, with D tentatively TRBD1 (5 bases). Germline V gives CDR1 MNHEY, CDR2 SVGAGI. V was cut by 0 bases and J by 4 bases, with 15 bases left in between. The CDR3 is made up of 16 amino acids.

In its sample, this clonotype was seen a few times. The chain links TRBV5-1 to TRBJ2-3; the match to TRBD1 covers 7 bases. This CDR3 is built from 15 residues. V lost 4 bases and J lost 11; bases outside the gene matches: 16. Germline values: CDR1 SGHRS, CDR2 YFSETQ. This CDR3 is CASSITGDRFLEQYF. Here the CDR3 DNA reads TGCGCCAGCAGCATTACAGGGGATCGGTTCCTGGAGCAGTATTTT.

The chain recombines TRBV27 with TRBJ1-1; D gene unclear. The CDR3 spans 15 residues. Germline CDR1 reads MNHEY; CDR2 reads SMNVEV (reference sequence). V lost 8 bases, J lost 1 base, and 17 bases lay in between. The CDR3 region has the DNA TGTGCCAGCCGGCGCTGGGTGATGGAGAACACTGAAGCTTTCTTT. As protein: CASRRWVMENTEAFF.

This clonotype was seen a handful of times. The chain uses TRBV7-8 and TRBJ2-2; no clear D. The CDR3 is 15 residues long. Germline CDR1 reads SGHVS; CDR2 reads FQNEAQ. Trimming stripped 3 bases from V and 0 bases from J, with 8 bases between. The CDR3: CASSFRHANTGELFF. The DNA for the CDR3 is TGTGCCAGCAGCTTTCGACACGCGAACACCGGGGAGCTGTTTTTT.

The chain is built from TRBV6-5 and TRBJ2-7; D is tentatively TRBD1 or TRBD2 (5 bases each). Germline V gives CDR1 MNHEY, CDR2 SVGAGI. The CDR3 contains 14 residues. Trimming shortened V by 5 bases and J by 4 bases, and 15 bases separated the two germline ends. CDR3 in DNA: TGTGCCAGCAGTCTGACGGGACCTCGATACGAGCAGTACTTC. Translated: CASSLTGPRYEQYF.

The J gene is TRBJ2-3, the V gene TRBV4-2, with 7 bases fitting TRBD2. Germline assignment: CDR1 LGHNA and CDR2 YNFKEQ. V gave up 0 bases and J gave up 9 bases; unmatched junction bases: 9. The CDR3 extends over 15 amino acids. CDR3 DNA sequence: TGTGCCAGCAGCCAAGATCGAGCTAGCGGTTGGACGCAGTATTTT. Translation gives CASSQDRASGWTQYF.

This clonotype appeared a few times. The chain joins TRBV7-2 to TRBJ2-2, with a weak D call TRBD1 (5 bases). This CDR3 is built from 16 residues. Germline loops: CDR1 SGHTA, CDR2 FQGNSA. With 2 bases removed from V and 2 bases from J, the gap between germline ends came to 12 bases. The CDR3 nucleotides read TGTGCCAGCAGCTTATTTTCGCAGGGAAACACCGGGGAGCTGTTTTTT. Its protein is CASSLFSQGNTGELFF.

The chain is built from TRBV5-4 and TRBJ2-2; tentatively, D is TRBD2 (6 bases). The V gene lost 0 bases and the J gene lost 6 bases, with 12 bases spanning the gap. Germline V gives CDR1 SGHNT, CDR2 YYREEE (reference sequence). The CDR3 spans 15 residues. CDR3 in amino acids: CASSLEDPGAGELFF. The CDR3 DNA follows: TGTGCCAGCAGCTTGGAGGACCCGGGGGCCGGGGAGCTGTTTTTT.

The V and J genes are TRBV12-3 or TRBV12-4 and TRBJ2-5; D uncertain. Deletions cut 7 bases from V and 5 bases from J, with 14 bases between. The CDR3 loop spans 13 amino acids. In DNA, the CDR3 is TGTGCCAGCACCAAATCTCTGGTGGAGACCCAGTACTTC. Encoded protein: CASTKSLVETQYF.

The V gene is TRBV20-1, the J gene TRBJ2-1, with D unresolved. The germline gives CDR1 DFQATT, CDR2 SNEGSKA (reference sequence). CDR3 length: 13 residues. V lost 4 bases and J lost 3, with 10 bases in between. The CDR3: CSATHDFYNEQFF. The CDR3 nucleotides are TGCAGTGCTACGCACGACTTCTACAATGAGCAGTTCTTC.

This clonotype was seen a handful of times. This chain links TRBV12-3 or TRBV12-4 with TRBJ2-5; D remains unclear. The CDR3 extends over 12 amino acids. V gave up 5 bases and J gave up 6 bases, with 10 bases separating them. The CDR3 sequence: CASSVGEQTQYF. As DNA, the CDR3 is TGTGCCAGCAGTGTGGGTGAGCAGACCCAGTACTTC.

This chain uses TRBV3-2 with TRBJ1-1; the table's D gene call, TRBD1, was not cross checked with the DNA. TRBV3-2 is given as a pseudogene. This CDR3 has 16 residues. The CDR3 nucleotides are TGTGCCAGCAGCCCTGAACAGGGGGCTTGGAGCACTGAAGCTTTCTTT. Protein sequence: CASSPEQGAWSTEAFF.

This clonotype has just a few counts. The chain combines TRBV29-1 with TRBJ2-3; 12 bases fit TRBD2. V lost 4 bases and J lost 3; bases outside the gene matches: 5. The germline gives CDR1 SQVTM, CDR2 ANQGSEA. This CDR3 is built from 15 residues. CDR3 amino acids: CSVVLAGGPTDTQYF. The CDR3 DNA reads TGCAGCGTTGTTCTAGCGGGGGGGCCGACAGATACGCAGTATTTT.

The V gene is TRBV27, the J gene TRBJ1-1; tentatively, D is TRBD1 (5 bases). The CDR3 length is 14 residues. Germline CDR1 reads MNHEY; CDR2 reads SMNVEV (reference sequence). The ends were cut back, 0 bases at V and 4 bases at J, with 9 bases in the middle. CDR3 nucleotide sequence: TGTGCCAGCAGTTTATCTGGGGGTACCACTGAAGCTTTCTTT. Its translation: CASSLSGGTTEAFF.

This chain links TRBV21-1 with TRBJ2-3. TRBV21-1 counts as a pseudogene. The CDR3 loop spans 15 amino acids. The CDR3: CASSTAGDRTDTQYF. The CDR3 nucleotides are TGTGCCAGCAGCACGGCCGGCGACAGGACAGATACGCAGTATTTT.

On this clonotype itself: One junction end disagrees with the germline gene, perhaps due to a read error. This chain joins TRBV6-6 and TRBJ2-2; D may be TRBD2 (5 bases). The CDR3 covers 14 residues. Germline CDR1 is MNHNY and CDR2 is SVGAGI (reference sequence). This CDR3 is CASSYDPGTGELIF. The CDR3 nucleotides are TGTGCCAGCAGTTACGATCCGGGCACCGGGGAGCTGATTTTT.

In this sample, this clonotype turned up a few times. The chain combines TRBV10-3 with TRBJ1-3; no firm D call. The CDR3 length is 11 residues. Germline V gene lookup returns CDR1 ENHRY and CDR2 SYGVKD. The V end lost 10 bases, the J end lost 6 bases, and 10 bases lay between the germline ends. The CDR3 nucleotides are TGTGCCACTGGGGTCCAAAACACCATATATTTT. Encoded protein: CATGVQNTIYF.

This clonotype was recorded many times. The chain joins TRBV5-5 to TRBJ1-5; 10 positions match TRBD1. In germline, CDR1 is SGHKS, CDR2 YYEKEE (reference sequence). V lost 0 bases to trimming and J lost 7 bases; unmatched junction nucleotides: 4. This CDR3 comprises 15 residues. The CDR3 DNA reads TGTGCCAGCAGCTTGGGGGACAGGGGACGGCAGCCCCAGCATTTT. It codes for CASSLGDRGRQPQHF.